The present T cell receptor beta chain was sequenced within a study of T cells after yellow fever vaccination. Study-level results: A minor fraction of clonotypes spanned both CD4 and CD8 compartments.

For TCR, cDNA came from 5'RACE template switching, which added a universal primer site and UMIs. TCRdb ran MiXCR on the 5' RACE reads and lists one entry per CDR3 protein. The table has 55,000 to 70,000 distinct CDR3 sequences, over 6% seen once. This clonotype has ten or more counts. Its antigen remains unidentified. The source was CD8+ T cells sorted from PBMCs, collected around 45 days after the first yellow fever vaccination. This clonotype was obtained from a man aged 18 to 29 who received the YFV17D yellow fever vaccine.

CDR3 sequence reads: CASRGTYNEQFF. Written as DNA, the CDR3 is TGTGCCAGCCGGGGGACCTACAATGAGCAGTTCTTC. The rearrangement links TRBV10-3 to TRBJ2-1; TRBD2 might be the D (6 bases). The CDR3 has 12 residues. In germline, CDR1 is ENHRY, CDR2 SYGVKD. V dropped 10 bases and J dropped 2 bases, with 9 bases sitting between them.